A single T cell receptor beta chain is shown here with its context. No antigen is known for it. This entry belongs to a study of cytomegalovirus exposure and HLA in healthy donors. Study-wide results and limits: It has been reported that TCR beta sequences accurately predicted the HLA-A and HLA-B alleles of most subjects.

PCR used 60 Vbeta primers and 13 Jbeta primers. Clones were sequenced by immunoSEQ multiplex PCR, and TCRdb holds only the in-frame ones, with some missing. Of roughly 120,000 clones listed, 75% to 80% are singletons. V was trimmed by 2 bases and J by 5 bases, leaving 10 bases between them. This CDR3 spans 13 amino acids. The V gene's germline CDR1 is SGHRS and CDR2 YFSETQ. The TCR originated in a middle-aged man in good health and CMV-seronegative. Input material: PBMCs. The chain couples TRBV5-1 to TRBJ1-1; D perhaps matches TRBD1 (6 bases). CDR3: CASSFHDRTEAFF. DNA of the CDR3: TGCGCCAGCAGCTTCCACGACAGGACTGAAGCTTTCTTT.